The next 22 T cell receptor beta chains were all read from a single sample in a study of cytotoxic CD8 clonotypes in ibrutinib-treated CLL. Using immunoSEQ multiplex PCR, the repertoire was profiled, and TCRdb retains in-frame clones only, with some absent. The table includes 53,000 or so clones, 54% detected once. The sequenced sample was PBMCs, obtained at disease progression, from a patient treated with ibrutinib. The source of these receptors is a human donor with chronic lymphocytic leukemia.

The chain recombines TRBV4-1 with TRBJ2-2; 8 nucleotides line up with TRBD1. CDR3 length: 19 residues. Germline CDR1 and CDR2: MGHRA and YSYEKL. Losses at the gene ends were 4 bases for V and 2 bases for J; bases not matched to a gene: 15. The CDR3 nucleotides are TGCGCCAGCAGCCCGTACCCGGGACAGGATGGCCTTAACACCGGGGAGCTGTTTTTT. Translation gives CASSPYPGQDGLNTGELFF.

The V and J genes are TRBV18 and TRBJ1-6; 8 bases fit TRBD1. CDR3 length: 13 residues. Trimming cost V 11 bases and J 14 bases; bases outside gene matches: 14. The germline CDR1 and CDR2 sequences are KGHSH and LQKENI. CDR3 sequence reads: CAAREGTGSALHF. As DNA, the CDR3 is TGTGCCGCCAGGGAAGGGACAGGTTCGGCCCTCCACTTT.

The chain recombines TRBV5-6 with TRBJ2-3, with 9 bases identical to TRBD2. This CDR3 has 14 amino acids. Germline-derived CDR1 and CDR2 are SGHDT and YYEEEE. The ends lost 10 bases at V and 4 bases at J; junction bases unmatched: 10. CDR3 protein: CASGAGGVSDTQYF. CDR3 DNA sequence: TGTGCCTCGGGGGCGGGAGGGGTATCAGATACGCAGTATTTT.

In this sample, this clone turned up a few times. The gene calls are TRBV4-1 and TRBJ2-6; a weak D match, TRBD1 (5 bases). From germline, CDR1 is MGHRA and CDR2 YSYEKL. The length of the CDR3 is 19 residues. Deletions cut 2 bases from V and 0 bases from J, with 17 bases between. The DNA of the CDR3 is TGCGCCAGCAGCCAAATTCAGACAGAACCCAGCTCTGGGGCCAACGTCCTGACTTTC. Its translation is CASSQIQTEPSSGANVLTF.

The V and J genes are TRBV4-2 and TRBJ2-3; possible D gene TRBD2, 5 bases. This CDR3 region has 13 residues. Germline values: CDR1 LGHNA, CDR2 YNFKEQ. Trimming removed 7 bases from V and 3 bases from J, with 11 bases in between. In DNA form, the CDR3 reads TGTGCCAGCACAAAGAGGGAGACAGATACGCAGTATTTT. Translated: CASTKRETDTQYF.

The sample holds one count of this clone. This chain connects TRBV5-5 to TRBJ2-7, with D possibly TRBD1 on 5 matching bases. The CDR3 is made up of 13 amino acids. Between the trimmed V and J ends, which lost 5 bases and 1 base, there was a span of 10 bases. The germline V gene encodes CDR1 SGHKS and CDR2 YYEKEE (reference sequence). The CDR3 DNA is TGTGCCAGCAGGATTGACAGTTCCTACGAGCAGTACTTC. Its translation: CASRIDSSYEQYF.

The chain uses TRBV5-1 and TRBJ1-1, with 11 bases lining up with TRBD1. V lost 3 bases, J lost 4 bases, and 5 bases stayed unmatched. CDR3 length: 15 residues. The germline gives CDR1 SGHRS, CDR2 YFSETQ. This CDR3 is CASSWTGGAGTEAFF. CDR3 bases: TGCGCCAGCAGCTGGACAGGGGGCGCCGGCACTGAAGCTTTCTTT.

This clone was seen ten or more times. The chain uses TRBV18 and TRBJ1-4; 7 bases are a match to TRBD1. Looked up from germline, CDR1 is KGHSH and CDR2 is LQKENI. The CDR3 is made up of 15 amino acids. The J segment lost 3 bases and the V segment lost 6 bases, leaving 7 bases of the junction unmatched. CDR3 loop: CASSQSGGANEKLFF. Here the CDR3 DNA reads TGTGCCAGCTCCCAATCAGGGGGAGCTAATGAAAAACTGTTTTTT.

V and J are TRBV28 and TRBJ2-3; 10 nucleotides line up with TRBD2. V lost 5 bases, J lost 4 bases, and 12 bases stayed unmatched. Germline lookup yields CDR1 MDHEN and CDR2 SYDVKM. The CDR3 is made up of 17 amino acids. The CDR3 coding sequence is TGTGCCAGCAGTGCCGTGGTGGCTAGCGGGAGTCCAGATACGCAGTATTTT. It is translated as CASSAVVASGSPDTQYF.

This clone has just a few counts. The CDR3 protein is CASSFSGTGTGELFF. Here the CDR3 DNA reads TGTGCCAGCAGTTTCTCCGGGACGGGCACCGGGGAGCTGTTTTTT. The rearrangement uses TRBV28 and TRBJ2-2; D tentatively reads TRBD1 or TRBD2 (5 bases each). From germline, CDR1 is MDHEN and CDR2 SYDVKM. There are 15 residues in the CDR3. Trimming cost V 3 bases and J 4 bases, with 12 bases left between them.

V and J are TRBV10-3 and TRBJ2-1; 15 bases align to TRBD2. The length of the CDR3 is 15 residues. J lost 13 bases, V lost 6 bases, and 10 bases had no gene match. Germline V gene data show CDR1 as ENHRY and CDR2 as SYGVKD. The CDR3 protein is CAISVPGLAGGGQFF. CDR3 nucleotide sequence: TGTGCCATCAGCGTTCCGGGACTAGCGGGAGGCGGACAGTTCTTC.

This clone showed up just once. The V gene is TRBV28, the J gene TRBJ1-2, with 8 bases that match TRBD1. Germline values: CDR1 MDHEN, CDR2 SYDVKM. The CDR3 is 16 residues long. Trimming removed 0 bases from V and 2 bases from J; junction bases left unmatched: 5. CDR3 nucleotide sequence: TGTGCCAGCAGTTTATGGGGACAGGTTGCAAACTATGGCTACACCTTC. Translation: CASSLWGQVANYGYTF.

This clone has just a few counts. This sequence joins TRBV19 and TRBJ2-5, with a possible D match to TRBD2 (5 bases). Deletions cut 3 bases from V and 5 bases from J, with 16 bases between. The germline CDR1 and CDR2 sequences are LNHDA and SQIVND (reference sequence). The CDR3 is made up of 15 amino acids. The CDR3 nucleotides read TGTGCCAGTAGTATTTATCCGGGGTCTGGGGAGACCCAGTACTTC. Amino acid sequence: CASSIYPGSGETQYF.

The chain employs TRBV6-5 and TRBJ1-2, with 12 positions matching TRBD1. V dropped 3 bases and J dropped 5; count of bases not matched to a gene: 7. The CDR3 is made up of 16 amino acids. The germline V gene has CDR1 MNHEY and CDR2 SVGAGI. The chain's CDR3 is CASSYRGDRGLYGYTF. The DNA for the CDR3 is TGTGCCAGCAGTTATCGGGGGGACAGGGGGCTTTATGGCTACACCTTC.

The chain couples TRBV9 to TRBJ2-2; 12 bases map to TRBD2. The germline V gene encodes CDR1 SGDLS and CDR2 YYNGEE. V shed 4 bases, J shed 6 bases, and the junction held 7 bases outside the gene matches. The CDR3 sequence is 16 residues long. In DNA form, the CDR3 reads TGTGCCAGCAGCCCTCCTAGCGGGAGGGGCGCCGGGGAGCTGTTTTTT. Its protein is CASSPPSGRGAGELFF.

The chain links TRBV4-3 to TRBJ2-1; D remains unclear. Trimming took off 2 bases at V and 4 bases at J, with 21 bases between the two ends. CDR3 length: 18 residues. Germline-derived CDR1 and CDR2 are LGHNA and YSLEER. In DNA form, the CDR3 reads TGCGCCAGCAGCCAAACTTGGGGTAGCCAGCCAACGTACAATGAGCAGTTCTTC. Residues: CASSQTWGSQPTYNEQFF.

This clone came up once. This chain's CDR3 is CASSQGGYLGTDTQYF. The DNA of the CDR3 is TGTGCCAGCAGCCAAGGAGGCTATCTTGGCACAGATACGCAGTATTTT. The rearrangement joins TRBV4-2 to TRBJ2-3; D is unclear. V was clipped by 1 base and J by 1 base, with 12 bases between them. In germline, CDR1 is LGHNA, CDR2 YNFKEQ. The CDR3 contains 16 residues.

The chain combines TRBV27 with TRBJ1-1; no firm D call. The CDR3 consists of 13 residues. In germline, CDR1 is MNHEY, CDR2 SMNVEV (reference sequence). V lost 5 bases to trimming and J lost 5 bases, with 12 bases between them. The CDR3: CASSDGPPTEAFF. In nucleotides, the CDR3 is TGTGCCAGCAGTGACGGGCCGCCGACTGAAGCTTTCTTT.

DNA for the CDR3: TGCGCCAGCAGCTCGTCTAGTGGGTCCACAGTAGAGCAGTTCTTC. This codes for CASSSSSGSTVEQFF. J is TRBJ2-1 and V is TRBV5-1; the D is unclear. CDR3 length: 15 residues. Looked up from germline, CDR1 is SGHRS and CDR2 is YFSETQ. V lost 3 bases and J lost 10, with 20 bases in between.

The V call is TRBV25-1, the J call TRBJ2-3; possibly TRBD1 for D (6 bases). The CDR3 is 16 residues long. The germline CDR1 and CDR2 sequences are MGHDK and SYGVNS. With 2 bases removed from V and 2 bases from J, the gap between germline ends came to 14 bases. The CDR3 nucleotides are TGTGCCAGCAGTGAAGGGGGCACCCGAATCACAGATACGCAGTATTTT. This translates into CASSEGGTRITDTQYF.

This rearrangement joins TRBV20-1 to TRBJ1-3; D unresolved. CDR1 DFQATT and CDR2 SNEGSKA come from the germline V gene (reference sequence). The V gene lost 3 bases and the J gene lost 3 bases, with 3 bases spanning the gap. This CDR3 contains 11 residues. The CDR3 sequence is CSASIGNTIYF. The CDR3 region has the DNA TGCAGTGCTAGTATTGGAAACACCATATATTTT.

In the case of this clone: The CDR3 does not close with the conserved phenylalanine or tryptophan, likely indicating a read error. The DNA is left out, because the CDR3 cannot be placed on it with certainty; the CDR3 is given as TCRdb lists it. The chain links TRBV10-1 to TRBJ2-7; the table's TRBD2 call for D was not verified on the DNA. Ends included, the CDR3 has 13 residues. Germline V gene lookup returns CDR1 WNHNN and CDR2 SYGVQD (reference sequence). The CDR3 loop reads CASSATSGGAPGG.